This TCR beta chain was sequenced during a study of blood T cells in healthy people across ages. Study-wide findings and caveats: Estimated diversity, derived from one million T cells, was regarded as an underestimate.

A second PCR, run for roughly 7 to 11 cycles, used a sample-barcoded 5' primer plus a J-beta primer mix. TCRdb reprocessed the 5' RACE reads via MiXCR and lists one record per CDR3 protein. Of hundreds of thousands of distinct CDR3 sequences in the sample, around 25% are singletons; the top ten hold 9% to 9.5%. This clonotype has only a few counts. The antigen remains undetermined. The same data also went into a second study, on T cells of mothers and their children.

The clonotype originates from a boy aged 5-17 years in good health. Material for sequencing was blood.

The CDR3 loop is CSAPRGQGPNIQYF. The CDR3 nucleotides are TGCAGTGCTCCCAGGGGACAAGGTCCAAACATTCAGTACTTC. The chain links TRBV20-1 to TRBJ2-4; the D gene is possibly TRBD1 (6 bases). Germline loops: CDR1 DFQATT, CDR2 SNEGSKA (reference sequence). Trimming took 5 bases from V and 6 from J, leaving 17 bases between them. The CDR3 runs to 14 residues.